Below, 31 T cell receptor beta chains from the same sample are listed, as sequenced in a study of T cells expressing NK-cell markers. For each CDR3 protein, TCRdb gives one entry from its re-call of the 5' RACE reads, without DNA. Found here are 300,000 to 500,000 distinct CDR3 sequences; the top ten clones hold about 10%. Sequenced material: blood T cells: a sorted CD56 or NKG2C T cell subset, CD4+ or CD8+ T cells, or bulk PBMC T cells (not recorded which). All receptors derive from a woman aged 45-60 years in good health.

CDR3 sequence: CASRRYSGNSYEQYF. The chain couples TRBV27 to TRBJ2-7. Germline assignment: CDR1 MNHEY and CDR2 SMNVEV (reference sequence). There are 15 residues in the CDR3.

CDR3 sequence: CASSYRGTGRSGNTIYF. The rearrangement links TRBV6-6 to TRBJ1-3; the TRBD1 assignment by TCRdb is unverifiable without DNA. The CDR3 contains 17 residues. CDR1 MNHNY and CDR2 SVGAGI come from the germline V gene (reference sequence).

The CDR3: CASSFLGAGGRNEQFF. The chain combines TRBV5-6 with TRBJ2-1; TCRdb gives TRBD1 as the D gene, but with no DNA this cannot be confirmed. Germline assignment: CDR1 SGHDT and CDR2 YYEEEE. The CDR3 runs to 16 residues. Full variable domain (outside the CDR3, taken from reference TRBV5-6 and TRBJ2-1): DAGVTQSPTHLIKTRGQQVTLRCSPKSGHDTVSWYQQALGQGPQFIFQYYEEEERQRGNFPDRFSGHQFPNYSSELNVNALLLGDSALYLCASSFLGAGGRNEQFFGPGTRLTVL.

This chain uses TRBV7-2 with TRBJ2-7. The germline gives CDR1 SGHTA, CDR2 FQGNSA. CDR3 length equals 14 residues. The CDR3 loop is CASSPRMGPYEQYF.

The V gene is TRBV5-6, the J gene TRBJ2-1; as DNA is missing, the TRBD2 call by TCRdb cannot be tested. The CDR3 extends over 16 amino acids. Looked up from germline, CDR1 is SGHDT and CDR2 is YYEEEE. Here the CDR3 reads CASSIKVGLAGGPQFF.

CDR3 sequence reads: CASSFTESSYEQYF. The chain employs TRBV27 and TRBJ2-7. The germline V gene has CDR1 MNHEY and CDR2 SMNVEV (reference sequence). The CDR3 contains 14 residues.

The chain joins TRBV29-1 to TRBJ2-3; the D call of TRBD2 rests on TCRdb alone, since no DNA is present to check it. This CDR3 has 13 residues. CDR1 and CDR2 from the germline V gene are SQVTM and ANQGSEA. CDR3 in amino acids: CSVDRLAGDTQYF.

CDR3 amino acids: CASTAGYQETQYF. The chain recombines TRBV7-2 with TRBJ2-5. The germline gives CDR1 SGHTA, CDR2 FQGNSA. This CDR3 is 13 amino acids long.

This rearrangement joins TRBV5-1 to TRBJ1-1. This CDR3 contains 13 residues. The germline gives CDR1 SGHRS, CDR2 YFSETQ. CDR3 sequence reads: CASRLPENTEAFF.

This chain joins TRBV15 and TRBJ2-1; checking the TCRdb D call of TRBD2 is not possible without DNA. The CDR3 totals 16 residues. Germline V CDR1 and CDR2: LNHNV, YYDKDF (reference sequence). The CDR3 sequence: CATSRGAGVKYNEQFF.

The V call is TRBV20-1, the J call TRBJ2-1; the D gene TCRdb calls, TRBD1, cannot be checked with no DNA. Germline-derived CDR1 and CDR2 are DFQATT and SNEGSKA (reference sequence). The CDR3 extends over 17 amino acids. CDR3: CSARNPDRDISYNEQFF.

V usage is TRBV7-9 and J usage is TRBJ2-1; TCRdb's D call, TRBD2, is unchecked because there is no DNA. The CDR3 runs 17 residues. Germline-derived CDR1 and CDR2 are SEHNR and FQNEAQ (reference sequence). CDR3 residues: CASSSGGLAGGGNEQFF.

J is TRBJ1-5 and V is TRBV7-9. The CDR3 sequence is 14 residues long. Germline CDR1 and CDR2: SEHNR and FQNEAQ (reference sequence). CDR3 sequence reads: CASRRDGSNQPQHF. Full variable domain (remainder filled in from reference TRBV7-9 and TRBJ1-5): DTGVSQNPRHKITKRGQNVTFRCDPISEHNRLYWYRQTLGQGPEFLTYFQNEAQLEKSRLLSDRFSAERPKGSFSTLEIQRTEQGDSAMYLCASRRDGSNQPQHFGDGTRLSIL.

This chain connects TRBV5-6 to TRBJ1-1. The CDR3 is 14 residues long. The germline gives CDR1 SGHDT, CDR2 YYEEEE. This CDR3 reads CASRLALGLTEAFF. Full variable domain (missing parts from reference TRBV5-6 and TRBJ1-1): DAGVTQSPTHLIKTRGQQVTLRCSPKSGHDTVSWYQQALGQGPQFIFQYYEEEERQRGNFPDRFSGHQFPNYSSELNVNALLLGDSALYLCASRLALGLTEAFFGQGTRLTVV.

This sequence joins TRBV5-5 and TRBJ2-7; TCRdb's D call, TRBD1, is unchecked because there is no DNA. The germline V gene has CDR1 SGHKS and CDR2 YYEKEE (reference sequence). The CDR3 is 13 residues long. CDR3 sequence reads: CASSEGVPYEQYF.

The gene calls are TRBV3-1 and TRBJ2-2; the D call of TRBD1 rests on TCRdb alone, since no DNA is present to check it. The CDR3 runs to 16 residues. The V gene's germline CDR1 is LGHDT and CDR2 YNNKEL (reference sequence). CDR3 protein: CASSTRDRVWSGELFF.

The rearrangement uses TRBV19 and TRBJ2-2; TCRdb names TRBD2, which stays unverified in the absence of DNA. Per the germline V gene, CDR1 is LNHDA and CDR2 is SQIVND (reference sequence). The length of the CDR3 is 14 residues. The CDR3 spells CAGSLAGGTGELFF.

J is TRBJ2-5 and V is TRBV11-3. Germline V gene data show CDR1 as SGHNT and CDR2 as YENEEA. The length of the CDR3 is 15 residues. CDR3 sequence: CASSLRLTEQETQYF.

The chain combines TRBV5-1 with TRBJ2-2; TCRdb indicates TRBD1, and absent DNA this call remains unverified. Per germline, CDR1 SGHRS and CDR2 YFSETQ. This CDR3 is 18 amino acids long. CDR3 protein: CASSLDFRLTGGTGELFF. Full variable domain (remainder filled in from reference TRBV5-1 and TRBJ2-2): KAGVTQTPRYLIKTRGQQVTLSCSPISGHRSVSWYQQTPGQGLQFLFEYFSETQRNKGNFPGRFSGRQFSNSRSEMNVSTLELGDSALYLCASSLDFRLTGGTGELFFGEGSRLTVL.

J is TRBJ1-2 and V is TRBV12-3 or TRBV12-4; TCRdb lists TRBD1, though no DNA is available to test this call. CDR3 length: 12 amino acids. CDR3 loop: CASTPGHYGYTF.

The chain links TRBV24-1 to TRBJ2-5; absent DNA, TCRdb's TRBD1 call cannot be checked. This CDR3 has 15 amino acids. Germline CDR1 reads KGHDR; CDR2 reads SFDVKD. Here the CDR3 reads CATSGTGGTKETQYF.

The chain combines TRBV7-9 with TRBJ2-3; TCRdb indicates TRBD2, and absent DNA this call remains unverified. This CDR3 has 14 residues. Germline values: CDR1 SEHNR, CDR2 FQNEAQ (reference sequence). This CDR3 reads CASSLTSGSVTQYF.

V is TRBV14 and J is TRBJ1-1. This CDR3 is 14 amino acids long. The germline gives CDR1 SGHDN, CDR2 FVKESK. The CDR3 spells CASSQAGPNTEAFF.

The chain is built from TRBV5-1 and TRBJ2-5; with no DNA, the TCRdb D assignment of TRBD2 cannot be verified. CDR3 length: 15 amino acids. Germline-derived CDR1 and CDR2 are SGHRS and YFSETQ. CDR3 protein: CASRPGAGDRETQYF.

The chain carries TRBV20-1 and TRBJ2-3; TCRdb outputs TRBD2, but without DNA this stays unchecked. Germline lookup yields CDR1 DFQATT and CDR2 SNEGSKA (reference sequence). The CDR3 covers 14 residues. CDR3 residues: CSASGREGTDTQYF.

The chain uses TRBV12-3 or TRBV12-4 and TRBJ1-3; no DNA is available, so the TRBD1 call from TCRdb remains unchecked. The CDR3 is 15 amino acids. CDR3 residues: CASTRADRGGNTIYF.

The genes are TRBV12-5 and TRBJ2-7; TCRdb gives TRBD1 as the D gene, but with no DNA this cannot be confirmed. The CDR3 consists of 14 residues. Germline V gene data show CDR1 as LGHNT and CDR2 as FRNRAP. CDR3 protein: CASGSGRGWKEQYF.

The rearrangement links TRBV15 to TRBJ1-2; TCRdb's assignment of TRBD1 cannot be checked, as there is no DNA. This CDR3 region has 15 residues. Germline V gene sequence: CDR1 LNHNV, CDR2 YYDKDF (reference sequence). The CDR3 spells CATSTDRGGSDGYTF.

V usage is TRBV7-9 and J usage is TRBJ2-1; TCRdb's D gene call, TRBD1, goes unchecked for lack of DNA. CDR1 and CDR2 (germline): SEHNR, FQNEAQ (reference sequence). The CDR3 runs to 16 residues. The CDR3 spells CASSLDVGAINNEQFF.

The chain recombines TRBV14 with TRBJ2-3; absent DNA, TCRdb's TRBD2 call cannot be checked. This CDR3 contains 15 residues. The V gene's germline CDR1 is SGHDN and CDR2 FVKESK. The CDR3 here is CASSQIGAGEDTQYF. The full variable domain, completed using reference TRBV14 and TRBJ2-3, is EAGVTQFPSHSVIEKGQTVTLRCDPISGHDNLYWYRRVMGKEIKFLLHFVKESKQDESGMPNNRFLAERTGGTYSTLKVQPAELEDSGVYFCASSQIGAGEDTQYFGPGTRLTVL.

This sequence joins TRBV29-1 and TRBJ2-2. The CDR3 is made up of 13 amino acids. From germline, CDR1 is SQVTM and CDR2 ANQGSEA. The CDR3 protein is CSVEDKTTGELFF.